This T cell receptor (beta chain) was identified during a study of post-analysis software for immune sequencing data. Only a few counts were recorded for this clonotype. The antigen is unknown. Presence of unique molecular identifiers characterized the TCR beta cDNA libraries. The T cell input of 1 to 10 million gave around 540,000 cDNA molecules. In TCRdb, the PCR reads were re-called with MiXCR into one record per CDR3 protein. This table has about 540,000 distinct CDR3 sequences, 30% to 40% appearing once. Germline assignment: CDR1 SEHNR and CDR2 FQNEAQ (reference sequence). CDR3 size: 15 residues. The V and J ends lost 5 bases and 7 bases, in that order; junction bases with no gene match: 7. Study results and limitations: Comparison of patients with controls showed roughly five TRBV segments more frequent in patients, TRBV5-6, TRBV5-1 and TRBV20-1 among them.

The receptor's source is a girl aged 2-17 years with multiple sclerosis. This sequence joins TRBV7-9 and TRBJ1-6; 8 nucleotides match TRBD1. The sample taken for sequencing was blood. The CDR3 DNA follows: TGTGCCAGCAGCCAACGGACAGGGAGAAATTCACCCCTCCACTTT. It codes for CASSQRTGRNSPLHF.